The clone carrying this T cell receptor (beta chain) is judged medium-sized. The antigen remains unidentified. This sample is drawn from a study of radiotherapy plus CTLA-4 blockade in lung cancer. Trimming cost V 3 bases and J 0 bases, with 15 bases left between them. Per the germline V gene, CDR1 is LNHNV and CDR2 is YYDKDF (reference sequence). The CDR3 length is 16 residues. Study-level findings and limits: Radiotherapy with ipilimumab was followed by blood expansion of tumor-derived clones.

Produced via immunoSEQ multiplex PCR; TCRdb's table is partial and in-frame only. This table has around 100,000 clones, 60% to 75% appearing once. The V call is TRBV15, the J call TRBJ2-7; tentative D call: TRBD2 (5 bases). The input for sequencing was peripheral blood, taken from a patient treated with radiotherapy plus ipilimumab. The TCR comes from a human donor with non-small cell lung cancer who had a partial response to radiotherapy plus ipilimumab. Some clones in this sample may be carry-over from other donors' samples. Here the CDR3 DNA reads TGTGCCACCAGCAGCCGTCCGCTGGGGAGCTCCTACGAGCAGTACTTC. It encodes CATSSRPLGSSYEQYF.